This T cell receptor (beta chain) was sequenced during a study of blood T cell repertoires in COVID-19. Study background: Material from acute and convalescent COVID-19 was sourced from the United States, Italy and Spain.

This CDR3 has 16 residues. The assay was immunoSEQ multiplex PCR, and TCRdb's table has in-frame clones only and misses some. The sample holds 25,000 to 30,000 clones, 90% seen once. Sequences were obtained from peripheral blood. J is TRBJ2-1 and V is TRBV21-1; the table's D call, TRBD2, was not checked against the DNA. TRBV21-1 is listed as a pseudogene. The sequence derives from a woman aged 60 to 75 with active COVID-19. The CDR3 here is CASSKGNSGYYNEQFF. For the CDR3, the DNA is TGTGCCAGCAGCAAAGGCAATAGCGGGTATTACAATGAGCAGTTCTTC.